This T cell receptor (beta chain) was identified during a study of T cell responses to AZD1222 COVID-19 vaccine. Study at large: Second doses that came at about 4 or about 12 weeks were put together.

Study-wide results and limits: Spike-specific TCR breadth and depth were elevated following two AZD1222 doses. Mostly white British, mostly female donors; authors suggested clonal diversity may be underestimated. It was only six AZD1222 recipients who were seropositive at baseline.

The data were produced by immunoSEQ multiplex PCR, yet TCRdb's version contains in-frame clones alone and is incomplete. The sample lists over 120,000 clones, over 85% occurring once. The CDR3 contains 13 residues. The germline V and J ends were trimmed by 6 bases and 4 bases, with 9 bases remaining between them. Germline V lookup: CDR1 MNHEY, CDR2 SVGAGI. Comments on this clone: Its antigen is unidentified.

The sequence was obtained from an adult in good health. Sequenced material: peripheral blood, taken on day 0 of AZD1222 vaccination. This chain links TRBV6-5 with TRBJ1-4; D possibly corresponds to TRBD1 (6 bases). The CDR3 here is CASRRDNNEKLFF. In DNA, the CDR3 is TGTGCCAGCAGACGGGACAATAATGAAAAACTGTTTTTT.